The sequence of this TCR beta chain was determined in a study of identical twins. Each CDR3 protein is one row after TCRdb ran MiXCR on the 5' RACE reads. The table shows 650,000 to 800,000 distinct CDR3 sequences, with roughly 8% occurring only once. The table lists this clonotype with a few counts. The sample also formed part of further work on yellow fever vaccine responses in identical twins.

The origin of this receptor is a woman younger than 30 in good health. The sample comprised PBMCs.

The CDR3 loop reads CASSPGDLEDEQFF. CDR3 in DNA: TGCGCCAGCAGCCCCGGGGACCTAGAAGATGAGCAGTTCTTC. The genes are TRBV5-1 and TRBJ2-1; D might be TRBD1 or TRBD2, each matching 5 bases. This CDR3 contains 14 residues. CDR1 SGHRS and CDR2 YFSETQ come from the germline V gene. Deletions cut 4 bases from V and 8 bases from J, with 16 bases between.